This TCR beta chain originates from a study of T-cell memory formation after mild COVID-19. The overall study: Largely, TCR clusters stayed within a single donor.

Points from the study as a whole: Later expanders leaned CD4+, whereas day 15 to 85 contracting clones were balanced CD4/CD8. Largely, contracting CD4+ clones fell within CM and EM, and contracting CD8+ clones within EMRA.

There are 16 residues in the CDR3. V dropped 0 bases and J dropped 6; count of bases not matched to a gene: 9. In TCRdb, the 5' RACE reads were re-called with MiXCR into one record per CDR3 protein. The top ten clones hold approximately 24% of a sample with 110,000 to 150,000 distinct CDR3 sequences, approximately 25% of them seen once. Details on this clonotype: The antigen is unknown.

The clonotype was recovered from an adult woman who had mild COVID-19 (a few samples of this study predate the infection). Cell type and time point are not known. Input material: PBMCs or a T cell subset sorted from them (not recorded which). The chain uses TRBV12-3 or TRBV12-4 and TRBJ2-3; 7 bases are shared with TRBD2. DNA for the CDR3: TGTGCCAGCAGTTTAGCCAGCGGGGTCTCGGGGGATACGCAGTATTTT. It encodes CASSLASGVSGDTQYF.